The rows below give T cell receptor beta chains drawn from one sample of a study of blood T cell repertoires in COVID-19. Clones were sequenced by immunoSEQ multiplex PCR, and TCRdb holds only the in-frame ones, with some missing. Of roughly 180,000 clones in the sample, under 85% are singletons; the top ten hold 6% to 8.5%. Sequencing input: peripheral blood. The receptors originated from a human donor in a cohort sampled during active COVID-19. Each CDR3 is given with its conserved first and last residue. A D gene is named only where the DNA matches it firmly. The size field is filled for only some rows; it gives once, few, many or a size class.

TRBV27,.,TRBD1,TRBJ1-2,CASSTGQGIGYTF,TGTGCCAGCAGTACCGGACAGGGGATTGGCTACACCTTC
TRBV18,once,.,TRBJ1-3,CASSAMTVQTGNTIYF,TGTGCCAGCTCAGCCATGACAGTACAAACTGGAAACACCATATATTTT
TRBV15,.,TRBD1,TRBJ1-1,CATSRQGASTEAFF,TGTGCCACCAGCAGACAGGGGGCTAGTACTGAAGCTTTCTTT
TRBV10-3,.,TRBD1,TRBJ1-1,CAITQTGADTEAFF,TGTGCCATCACCCAGACAGGGGCGGACACTGAAGCTTTCTTT
TRBV5-6,.,.,TRBJ2-7,CASSLVDSSYEQYF,TGTGCCAGCAGCTTGGTAGACTCAAGCTACGAGCAGTACTTC
TRBV7-6,.,.,TRBJ1-6,CASSLGDSGDSPLHF,TGTGCCAGCAGCTTGGGGGATTCGGGGGATTCACCCCTCCACTTT
TRBV13,.,TRBD2,TRBJ2-7,CASSLGEGLAGVDEQYF,TGTGCCAGCAGCTTAGGGGAGGGACTAGCGGGGGTAGACGAGCAGTACTTC
TRBV2,few,TRBD1,TRBJ1-6,CASSLTGINSPLHF,TGTGCCAGCAGCCTGACAGGGATAAATTCACCCCTCCACTTT
TRBV5-1,.,TRBD1,TRBJ1-2,CASSFEGQNYGYTF,TGCGCCAGCAGCTTCGAGGGACAGAACTATGGCTACACCTTC
TRBV2,.,.,TRBJ2-1,CASSARRGSSYNEQFF,TGTGCCAGCAGTGCTCGTCGAGGGTCTAGCTACAATGAGCAGTTCTTC
TRBV12-3/TRBV12-4,.,.,TRBJ1-2,CASSPGTTYGYTF,TGTGCCAGCAGTCCCGGGACTACTTATGGCTACACCTTC
TRBV5-1,.,TRBD1,TRBJ2-1,CASSFRDRGLSYNEQFF,TGCGCCAGCAGCTTCAGGGACAGGGGGCTTTCCTACAATGAGCAGTTCTTC
TRBV6-5,.,TRBD1,TRBJ2-7,CASRSGQDLYF,TGTGCCAGCAGATCCGGACAGGACCTGTACTTC
TRBV3-1/TRBV3-2,.,TRBD2,TRBJ2-7,CASSPVAGGYPEQYF,TGTGCCAGCAGCCCCGTAGCGGGGGGTTATCCCGAGCAGTACTTC
TRBV3-1/TRBV3-2,.,.,TRBJ1-3,CASSQARGGGNTIYF,TGTGCCAGCAGCCAAGCCCGGGGTGGGGGAAACACCATATATTTT
TRBV7-6,.,.,TRBJ1-3,CASSLGTAGNTIYF,TGTGCCAGCAGCTTAGGGACAGCTGGAAACACCATATATTTT
TRBV10-3,.,TRBD1,TRBJ2-7,CAISPGQGLYEQYF,TGTGCCATCAGCCCGGGACAGGGTTTGTACGAGCAGTACTTC
TRBV16,.,.,TRBJ2-4,CASSTPPGAELAKNIQYF,TGTGCCAGCAGCACCCCTCCGGGTGCAGAGCTAGCCAAAAACATTCAGTACTTC
TRBV13,.,.,TRBJ2-7,CASSFHGGEQYF,TGTGCCAGCAGCTTCCACGGGGGCGAGCAGTACTTC
TRBV5-4,.,.,TRBJ2-3,CASSLTRTGTDTQYF,TGTGCCAGCAGCTTGACCCGTACGGGCACAGATACGCAGTATTTT
TRBV5-6,once,.,TRBJ2-6,CASSQTTGVLTF,TGTGCCAGCAGCCAGACGACAGGCGTCCTGACTTTC
TRBV12-3/TRBV12-4,.,.,TRBJ1-1,CASSPNPTEAFF,TGTGCCAGCAGTCCCAATCCCACTGAAGCTTTCTTT
TRBV29-1,once,.,TRBJ2-1,CSVEGPQSILDSSYNEQFF,TGCAGCGTTGAGGGCCCACAGTCAATTCTTGATAGCTCCTACAATGAGCAGTTCTTC
TRBV28,.,TRBD1,TRBJ2-7,CASSLSPGQSYEQYF,TGTGCCAGCAGTCTTAGTCCGGGACAGTCCTACGAGCAGTACTTC
TRBV5-1,once,.,TRBJ2-2,CASSLDAGMGTGELFF,TGCGCCAGCAGCTTGGACGCAGGGATGGGCACCGGGGAGCTGTTTTTT
TRBV15,.,.,TRBJ2-5,CATSDPGNRAQYF,TGTGCCACCAGCGACCCGGGTAATCGGGCCCAGTACTTC